Listed here is a single T cell receptor beta chain. The germline V gene encodes CDR1 SQVTM and CDR2 ANQGSEA. The CDR3 has 14 residues. Trimming removed 6 bases at V and 0 bases at J, with 11 bases between. Authors' processing steps: Quantification of nucleated cells was approximated via reference gene primer amplification. The method was immunoSEQ multiplex PCR; TCRdb's version includes in-frame clones alone and lacks a portion of them. That table gives V, J and clone size, and the DNA gave D and trimming. There are approximately 330,000 clones in the sample; 80% to 90% occur only once, and roughly a tenth lies in the top ten. The data originate from a study of blood T cell repertoires in COVID-19.

This TCR was sampled from a man aged 25-45 years with COVID-19, enrolled during active disease. The rearrangement links TRBV29-1 to TRBJ2-2, with D possibly being TRBD1 (5 bases). The sequenced sample was peripheral blood. CDR3 loop: CSVLWTTNTGELFF. In DNA form, the CDR3 reads TGCAGCGTGCTATGGACAACGAACACCGGGGAGCTGTTTTTT.